One T cell receptor (beta chain) is described in this entry. Its antigen is not yet known. There are no base qualities to consult, and no much larger clone falls within one base. TCRbeta CDR3 regions were amplified from genomic DNA using the immunoSEQ Assay, a bias-controlled multiplex PCR. On the authors' methods: Within the assay, amplification of reference gene primers was used to estimate how many nucleated cells each sample contained. To quantify the absolute abundance of each unique TCRbeta CDR3 rearrangement, sequence reads were collapsed and filtered. For each sample, productive Simpson clonality was calculated as the square root of Simpson's diversity index across productive rearrangements. Held by TCRdb, this immuneACCESS table contains in-frame sequences only and omits some clones. Under half of the omission traces to an unresolved V gene where checked; the cause of the rest is unknown. D and trimming come from the DNA, and the V and J calls and clone size come from that table. A total of roughly 350,000 clones appear in this sample, over 75% of them only once. The ten most abundant clones make up approximately 4% of the sample.

The collaborating institutions used their own protocols to collect whole blood in K2EDTA tubes. Collaborator samples were shipped for TCRbeta analysis as frozen whole blood, isolated PBMCs, or DNA extracted from either sample type. CDR1 SNHLY and CDR2 FYNNEI were looked up in the germline V gene. The CDR3 starts with the cysteine, ends with the phenylalanine, and has 13 residues. The sequence is cut down to CDR3 DNA, 39 bases in frame from base 1. Trimming takes 5 bases from V and 0 bases from J, and the germline ends sit 7 bases apart. These data originate in a study of blood T cell repertoires in COVID-19 (dated by TCRdb to the early 2020s). Looking at the study overall: The collaborator samples originated in the United States, Italy and Spain and spanned the acute and convalescent phases of COVID-19. The prospective study material was composed of cDNA or gDNA derived from T cells, B-cell-depleted T cells, or PBMCs. Subjects who had been exposed to COVID-19, were actively infected with it, or had recovered from it provided the deeply sampled blood TCRbeta repertoires that made up the dataset. A freely available public database, intended as a resource for researchers studying the immune response to SARS-CoV-2, is where the repertoires were released. The samples were drawn from the first 160 participants of the ongoing ImmuneRACE study and from about 1,200 subjects provided by 6 global collaborators. Nearly every sample came with metadata listing a de-identified subject ID, COVID-19 status, age in years and sex. HLA class I and class II types, where available, came from metadata supplied by the sample provider rather than from assay-based typing.

The study at large found these results: The quantity of clinical and demographic metadata differed by source and by participant and was supplied without curation.

The sequence came from a woman in her fifties or sixties with active or convalescent COVID-19. Sequenced: peripheral blood. The chain links TRBV2 with TRBJ1-1; confidence is insufficient to name the D gene. The CDR3 amino acid sequence is: CASSPGLNTEAFF. The DNA reads TGTGCCAGCAGTCCCGGGTTGAACACTGAAGCTTTCTTT.